This T cell receptor (beta chain) was recovered during a study of Tregs in tolerant kidney transplant recipients. Study-level points and caveats: Biological reproducibility was not directly addressed, but technical replication error appeared minimal. Validation in larger populations is needed because few patients were studied.

Profiling relied on immunoSEQ multiplex PCR, and the TCRdb table lists in-frame clones only, not all of them. The profile shows just over 15,000 clones, approximately 92% of them singletons. Germline V gene sequence: CDR1 SGDLS, CDR2 YYNGEE. This CDR3 comprises 11 residues. Trimming cost V 2 bases and J 7 bases, with 3 bases left between them. In regard to this clone: Its antigen is still unknown.

Unstimulated Tregs (CD4+CD25+CD127-) and CD4+CD25- non-Tregs were sorted from PBMCs. This TCR derives from a human donor in good health. Specimen: CD8+ T cells from blood. The chain recombines TRBV9 with TRBJ2-2; D gene unclear. CDR3 region: CASSVGGELFF. CDR3 nucleotides: TGTGCCAGCAGCGTTGGCGGGGAGCTGTTTTTT.